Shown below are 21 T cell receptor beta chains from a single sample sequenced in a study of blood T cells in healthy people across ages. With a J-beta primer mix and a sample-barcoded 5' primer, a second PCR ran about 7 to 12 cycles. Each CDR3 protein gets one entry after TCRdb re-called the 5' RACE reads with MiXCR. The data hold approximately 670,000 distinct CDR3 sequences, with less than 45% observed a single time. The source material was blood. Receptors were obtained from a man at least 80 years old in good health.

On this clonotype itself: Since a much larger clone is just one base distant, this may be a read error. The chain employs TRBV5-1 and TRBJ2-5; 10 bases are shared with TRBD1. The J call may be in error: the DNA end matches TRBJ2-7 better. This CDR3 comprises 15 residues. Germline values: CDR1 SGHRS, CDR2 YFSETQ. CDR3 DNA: TGCGCCAGCAGCTTGGGGACAGGGGGAACCTACGAGCAGTACTTC. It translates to CASSLGTGGTYEQYF.

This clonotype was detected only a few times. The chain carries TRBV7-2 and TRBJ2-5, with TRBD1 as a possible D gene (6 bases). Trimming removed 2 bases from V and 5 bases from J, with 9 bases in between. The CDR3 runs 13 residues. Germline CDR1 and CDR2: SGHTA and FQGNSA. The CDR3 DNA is TGTGCCAGCAGCTTAAGTCAGGGGGAGACCCAGTACTTC. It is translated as CASSLSQGETQYF.

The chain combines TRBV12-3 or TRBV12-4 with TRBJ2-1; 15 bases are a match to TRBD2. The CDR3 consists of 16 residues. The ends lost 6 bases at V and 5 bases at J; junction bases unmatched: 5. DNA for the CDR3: TGTGCCAGCAGATGGACTAGCGGGAGGGGCCACAATGAGCAGTTCTTC. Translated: CASRWTSGRGHNEQFF.

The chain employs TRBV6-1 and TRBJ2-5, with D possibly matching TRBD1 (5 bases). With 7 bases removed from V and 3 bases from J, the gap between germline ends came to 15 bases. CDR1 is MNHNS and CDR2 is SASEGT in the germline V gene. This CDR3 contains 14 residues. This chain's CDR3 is CASTLPRVEETQYF. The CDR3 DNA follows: TGTGCCAGCACGCTACCCAGGGTGGAAGAGACCCAGTACTTC.

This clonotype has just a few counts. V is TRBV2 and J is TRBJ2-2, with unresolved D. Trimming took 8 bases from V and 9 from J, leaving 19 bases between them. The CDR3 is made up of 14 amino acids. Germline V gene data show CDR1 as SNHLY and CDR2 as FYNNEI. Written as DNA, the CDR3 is TGTGCCAGCCTCGACCGGGTGTCTTCCAGGGAGCTGTTTTTT. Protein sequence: CASLDRVSSRELFF. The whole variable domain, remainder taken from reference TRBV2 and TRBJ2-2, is EPEVTQTPSHQVTQMGQEVILRCVPISNHLYFYWYRQILGQKVEFLVSFYNNEISEKSEIFDDQFSVERPDGSNFTLKIRSTKLEDSAMYFCASLDRVSSRELFFGEGSRLTVL.

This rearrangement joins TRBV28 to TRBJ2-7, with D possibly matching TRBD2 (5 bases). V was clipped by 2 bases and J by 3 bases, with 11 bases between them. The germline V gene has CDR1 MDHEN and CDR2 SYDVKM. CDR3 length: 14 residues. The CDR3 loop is CASSLPAGGYEQYF. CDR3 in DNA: TGTGCCAGCAGTTTACCTGCAGGAGGCTACGAGCAGTACTTC.

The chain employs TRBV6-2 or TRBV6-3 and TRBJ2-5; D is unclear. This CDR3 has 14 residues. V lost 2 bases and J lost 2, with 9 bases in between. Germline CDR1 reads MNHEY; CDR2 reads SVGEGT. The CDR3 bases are TGTGCCAGCAGTTACCGGAGTAGTCAAGAGACCCAGTACTTC. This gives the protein CASSYRSSQETQYF.

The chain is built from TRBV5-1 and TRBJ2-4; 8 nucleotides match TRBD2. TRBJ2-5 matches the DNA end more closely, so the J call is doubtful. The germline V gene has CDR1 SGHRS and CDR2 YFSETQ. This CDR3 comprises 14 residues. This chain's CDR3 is CASSLRAGDETQYF. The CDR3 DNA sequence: TGCGCCAGCAGCTTACGAGCGGGAGACGAGACCCAGTACTTC.

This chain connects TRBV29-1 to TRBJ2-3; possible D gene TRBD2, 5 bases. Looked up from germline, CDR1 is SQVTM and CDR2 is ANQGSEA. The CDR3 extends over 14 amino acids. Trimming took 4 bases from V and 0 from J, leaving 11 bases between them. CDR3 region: CSVGIGVSTDTQYF. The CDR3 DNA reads TGCAGCGTTGGGATCGGGGTGAGCACAGATACGCAGTATTTT.

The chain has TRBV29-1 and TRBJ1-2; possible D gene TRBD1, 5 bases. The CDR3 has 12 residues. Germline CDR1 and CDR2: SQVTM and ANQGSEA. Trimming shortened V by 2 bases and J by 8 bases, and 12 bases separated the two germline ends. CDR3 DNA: TGCAGCGTTGAATCCGGGGGGGTGGGCTACACCTTC. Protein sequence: CSVESGGVGYTF.

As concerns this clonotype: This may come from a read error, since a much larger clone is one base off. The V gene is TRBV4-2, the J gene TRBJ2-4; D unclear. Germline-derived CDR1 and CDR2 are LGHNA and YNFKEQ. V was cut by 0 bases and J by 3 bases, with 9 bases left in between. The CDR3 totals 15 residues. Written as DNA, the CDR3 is TGTGCCAGCAGCCAAGATCGGATCTTCAAAAACATTCAGTACTTC. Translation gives CASSQDRIFKNIQYF.

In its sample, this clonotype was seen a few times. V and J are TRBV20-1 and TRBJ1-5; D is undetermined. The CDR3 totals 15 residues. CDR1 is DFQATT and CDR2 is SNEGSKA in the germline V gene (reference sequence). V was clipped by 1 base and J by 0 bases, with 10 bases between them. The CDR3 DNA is TGCAGTGCTAGAGTGGAGATGATTAGCAATCAGCCCCAGCATTTT. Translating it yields CSARVEMISNQPQHF.

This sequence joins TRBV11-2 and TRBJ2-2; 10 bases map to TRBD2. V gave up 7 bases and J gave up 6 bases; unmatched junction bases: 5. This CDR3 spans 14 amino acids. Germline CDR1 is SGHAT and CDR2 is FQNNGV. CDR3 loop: CASNPLAGAGELFF. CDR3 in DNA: TGTGCCAGCAACCCGCTAGCGGGAGCCGGGGAGCTGTTTTTT.

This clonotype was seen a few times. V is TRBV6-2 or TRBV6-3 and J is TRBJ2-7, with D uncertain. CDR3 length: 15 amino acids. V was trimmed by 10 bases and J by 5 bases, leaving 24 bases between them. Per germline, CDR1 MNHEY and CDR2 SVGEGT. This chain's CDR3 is CANRKIAPRINEQYF. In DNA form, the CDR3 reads TGTGCCAACCGGAAGATAGCCCCCCGAATCAACGAGCAGTACTTC.

CDR3 loop: CASSSGPSSGANVLTF. CDR3 sequence (DNA): TGTGCCAGCAGCTCTGGTCCAAGCTCTGGGGCCAACGTCCTGACTTTC. The rearrangement uses TRBV5-5 and TRBJ2-6; D not resolved. Germline values: CDR1 SGHKS, CDR2 YYEKEE (reference sequence). V was trimmed by 3 bases and J by 0 bases, leaving 10 bases between them. The CDR3 extends over 16 amino acids.

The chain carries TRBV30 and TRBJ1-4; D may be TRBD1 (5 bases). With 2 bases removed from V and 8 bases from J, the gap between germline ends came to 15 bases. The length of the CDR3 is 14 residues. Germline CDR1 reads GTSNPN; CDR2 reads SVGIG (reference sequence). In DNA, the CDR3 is TGTGCCTGGAGTCCTGGGACGGATTTCGAAAAACTGTTTTTT. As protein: CAWSPGTDFEKLFF.

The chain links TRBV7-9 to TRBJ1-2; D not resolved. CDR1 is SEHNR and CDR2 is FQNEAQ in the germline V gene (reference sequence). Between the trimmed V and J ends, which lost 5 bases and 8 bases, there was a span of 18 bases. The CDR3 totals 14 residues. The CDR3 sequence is CASSPDPPPEGYTF. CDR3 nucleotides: TGTGCCAGCAGCCCGGACCCTCCCCCAGAGGGCTACACCTTC.

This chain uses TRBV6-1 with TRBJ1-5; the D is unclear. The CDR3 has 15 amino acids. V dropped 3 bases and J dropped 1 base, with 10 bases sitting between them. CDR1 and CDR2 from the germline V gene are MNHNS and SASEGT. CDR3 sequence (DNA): TGTGCCAGCAGTGAGGGGTTCACGAGCAATCAGCCCCAGCATTTT. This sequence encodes CASSEGFTSNQPQHF.

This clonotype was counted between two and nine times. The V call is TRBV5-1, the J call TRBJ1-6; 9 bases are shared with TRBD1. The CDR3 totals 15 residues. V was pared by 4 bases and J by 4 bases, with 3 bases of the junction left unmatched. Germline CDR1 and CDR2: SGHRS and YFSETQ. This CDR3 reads CASSVGQGYNSPLHF. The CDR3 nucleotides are TGCGCCAGCAGCGTAGGACAGGGGTATAATTCACCCCTCCACTTT. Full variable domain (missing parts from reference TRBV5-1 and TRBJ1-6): KAGVTQTPRYLIKTRGQQVTLSCSPISGHRSVSWYQQTPGQGLQFLFEYFSETQRNKGNFPGRFSGRQFSNSRSEMNVSTLELGDSALYLCASSVGQGYNSPLHFGNGTRLTVT.

The CDR3 protein is CASSLRHGTANSYEQYF. As DNA, the CDR3 is TGCGCCAGCAGCTTGAGGCACGGCACAGCTAACTCCTACGAGCAGTACTTC. The chain joins TRBV5-1 to TRBJ2-7; D not resolved. CDR1 is SGHRS, CDR2 YFSETQ, per germline. The CDR3 length is 17 residues. Trimming stripped 1 base from V and 0 bases from J, with 17 bases between.

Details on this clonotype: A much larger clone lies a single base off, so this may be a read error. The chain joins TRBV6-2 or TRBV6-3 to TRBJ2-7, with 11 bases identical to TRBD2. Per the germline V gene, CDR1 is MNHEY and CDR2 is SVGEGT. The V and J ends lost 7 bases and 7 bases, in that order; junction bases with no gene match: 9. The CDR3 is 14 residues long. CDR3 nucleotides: TGTGCCAGCATCGGGACTAGCGGTGTAAGGGAGCAGTACTTC. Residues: CASIGTSGVREQYF.